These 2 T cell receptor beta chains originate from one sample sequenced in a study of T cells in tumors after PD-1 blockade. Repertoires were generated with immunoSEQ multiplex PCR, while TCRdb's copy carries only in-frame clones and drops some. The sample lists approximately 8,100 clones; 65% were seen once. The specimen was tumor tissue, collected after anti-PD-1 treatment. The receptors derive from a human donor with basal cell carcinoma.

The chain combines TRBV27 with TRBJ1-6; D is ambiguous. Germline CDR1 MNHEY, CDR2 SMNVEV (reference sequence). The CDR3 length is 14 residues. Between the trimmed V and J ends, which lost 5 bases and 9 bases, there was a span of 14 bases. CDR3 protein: CASSPPGASSPLHF. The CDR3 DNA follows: TGTGCCAGCAGTCCCCCGGGCGCGAGTTCACCCCTCCACTTT.

CDR3 loop: CASSEVGQGPPEAFF. CDR3 DNA sequence: TGCGCCAGCAGTGAGGTGGGACAGGGTCCCCCTGAAGCTTTCTTT. V gene TRBV10-2 combines with J gene TRBJ1-1; TRBD1 agrees at 9 bases. CDR3 length: 15 residues. Germline V gene data show CDR1 as WSHSY and CDR2 as SAAADI. V gave up 2 bases and J gave up 6 bases; unmatched junction bases: 7.